Listed below are T cell receptor beta chains from one sample, sequenced in a study of blood T cell repertoires in COVID-19. Sequencing used immunoSEQ multiplex PCR; TCRdb keeps in-frame clones, though not all of them. This table holds tens of thousands of clones, approximately 83% found once. Sequencing was carried out using peripheral blood. The receptors were sampled from a human donor in a cohort sampled during active COVID-19. Both conserved end residues are part of each CDR3. The order of the fields is CDR3 length, D gene, J gene, clone size, V gene, CDR3 DNA, CDR3 protein. D genes are given only for firm matches. Not all rows give a size; the values are once, few, many and, for expanded clones, a class.

19,TRBD2,TRBJ2-1,-,TRBV9,TGTGCCAGCAGCGCCGCCGGGACTAGCTTTTCGAGCTCCTACAATGAGCAGTTCTTC,CASSAAGTSFSSSYNEQFF
14,TRBD1,TRBJ2-1,-,TRBV11-3,TGTGCCAGCAGCCCGAGGGACAGTTACAATGAGCAGTTCTTC,CASSPRDSYNEQFF
13,-,TRBJ2-7,-,TRBV4-1,TGCGCCAGCAGCCAAGATACGGGGGTCGAGCAGTACTTC,CASSQDTGVEQYF
14,TRBD1,TRBJ1-4,-,TRBV7-2,TGTGCCAGCAGCTTAAGACAGGGGTGGGAAAAACTGTTTTTT,CASSLRQGWEKLFF
15,TRBD2,TRBJ2-3,-,TRBV5-4,TGTGCCAGCAGCTTCCGGACTAGCGGATTAGATACGCAGTATTTT,CASSFRTSGLDTQYF
11,-,TRBJ2-7,-,TRBV12-3/TRBV12-4,TGTGCCACCTCGGGGTGGGGCGAGCAGTACTTC,CATSGWGEQYF
12,TRBD2,TRBJ2-7,-,TRBV29-1,TGCAGCGTTCCGGGACTAGCGGACGAAGAGTACTTC,CSVPGLADEEYF
17,-,TRBJ1-4,-,TRBV19,TGTGCCAGTAGTATAGCCGACAGCCTAGCAACTAATGAAAAACTGTTTTTT,CASSIADSLATNEKLFF
13,-,TRBJ2-4,-,TRBV6-5,TGTGCCAGCAGTTCGGGACACTCAAACATTCAGTACTTC,CASSSGHSNIQYF
16,TRBD2,TRBJ2-3,-,TRBV19,TGTGCCAGTAGGACTAGCGGGTACTCTAGCACAGATACGCAGTATTTT,CASRTSGYSSTDTQYF
13,-,TRBJ2-1,-,TRBV12-2,TGTGCAAATTCGGACAGGGGTCAGGTGGAGCAGTTCTTC,CANSDRGQVEQFF
17,TRBD2,TRBJ2-3,-,TRBV29-1,TGCAGCGTTGAAGACCGGTTGGCGGGAGGGCGGGCAGATACGCAGTATTTT,CSVEDRLAGGRADTQYF
14,TRBD2,TRBJ2-7,-,TRBV3-1/TRBV3-2,TGTGCCAGCGGAAGGGCGGGAGGCGGGTACGAGCAGTACTTC,CASGRAGGGYEQYF
15,TRBD2,TRBJ2-1,-,TRBV7-9,TGTGCCAGCAGCTTATTGGTAGCGGGAGAAACTGAGCAGTTCTTC,CASSLLVAGETEQFF
16,-,TRBJ1-1,-,TRBV18,TGTGCCAGCTCACCACGGCCGGAGGGCCGGAACACTGAAGCTTTCTTT,CASSPRPEGRNTEAFF
13,-,TRBJ1-6,-,TRBV10-1,TGCGCCAGCAGTGATCAATTTAATTCACCCCTCCACTTT,CASSDQFNSPLHF
18,TRBD1,TRBJ2-1,-,TRBV11-3,TGTGCCAGCAGCTTACGGGACAGGGGGCTGAGCTCCTACAATGAGCAGTTCTTC,CASSLRDRGLSSYNEQFF
16,TRBD1,TRBJ1-1,-,TRBV5-5,TGTGCCAGCAGCTTGGCCGGGACAGGGGGCGCGGTTGAAGCTTTCTTT,CASSLAGTGGAVEAFF
15,TRBD2,TRBJ2-1,once,TRBV6-4,TGTGCCAGCAGTCCGGGACTAGCGGGATTGGATGAGCAGTTCTTC,CASSPGLAGLDEQFF
13,TRBD1,TRBJ2-5,-,TRBV11-2,TGTGCCAGCAGCCCGGACAGGAAAGAGACCCAGTACTTC,CASSPDRKETQYF
15,-,TRBJ2-2,-,TRBV28,TGTGCCAGCAGTTTAGGACTCTTTAACACCGGGGAGCTGTTTTTT,CASSLGLFNTGELFF
14,TRBD1,TRBJ1-2,-,TRBV7-9,TGTGCCAGCAGCTCGGCGGGACAGGGTGGTGGCTACACCTTC,CASSSAGQGGGYTF
14,-,TRBJ1-3,-,TRBV27,TGTGCCAGCAGCCGGAGCAGCTCTGGAAACACCATATATTTT,CASSRSSSGNTIYF
16,-,TRBJ2-3,-,TRBV5-1,TGCGCCAGCAGCCCAGACAAAACAGGGAGCACAGATACGCAGTATTTT,CASSPDKTGSTDTQYF
13,-,TRBJ2-5,-,TRBV10-1,TGCGCCAGCAGTGAGCAGGGCCGAGAGACCCAGTACTTC,CASSEQGRETQYF
15,-,TRBJ1-5,-,TRBV2,TGTGCCAGCAGCCCCGCCGGGACACAGAATCAGCCCCAGCATTTT,CASSPAGTQNQPQHF
14,TRBD1,TRBJ1-1,-,TRBV7-3,TGTGCCAGCAGCTCGGGACAGTCACACACTGAAGCTTTCTTT,CASSSGQSHTEAFF
15,TRBD2,TRBJ2-1,-,TRBV28,TGTGCCAGCACCACTTGGGGACTAGCGAGCAATGAGCAGTTCTTC,CASTTWGLASNEQFF
18,TRBD2,TRBJ2-7,once,TRBV3-1/TRBV3-2,TGTGCCAGCAGCCGTCGGGGTAGCGGGAGTTCCCCTCCCTACGAGCAGTACTTC,CASSRRGSGSSPPYEQYF
12,-,TRBJ1-5,-,TRBV23-1,TGCGCCAGCATGAGGGGGAATCAGCCCCAGCATTTT,CASMRGNQPQHF
15,-,TRBJ1-1,once,TRBV6-1,TGTGCCAGCAGTGATGGGACTGGGAGGAACACTGAAGCTTTCTTT,CASSDGTGRNTEAFF
13,-,TRBJ1-2,once,TRBV7-8,TGTGCCAGCAGCCCCGGACAGAGCTATGGCTACACCTTC,CASSPGQSYGYTF
13,TRBD1,TRBJ1-4,-,TRBV18,TGTGCCAGTACGACAGGGCTTAATGAAAAACTGTTTTTT,CASTTGLNEKLFF
14,-,TRBJ2-7,once,TRBV19,TGTGCCAGTAGTATACCGGGTGTAAAGTACGAGCAGTACTTC,CASSIPGVKYEQYF
17,-,TRBJ2-2,-,TRBV3-1/TRBV3-2,TGTGCCAGCAGCACCCTAAAGGCAGGGAACGACACCGGGGAGCTGTTTTTT,CASSTLKAGNDTGELFF
16,TRBD2,TRBJ2-1,-,TRBV10-3,TGTGCCATCAGTGAAATAGCGGGAGCCAAGGGAGATGAGCAGTTCTTC,CAISEIAGAKGDEQFF
15,TRBD1,TRBJ2-3,-,TRBV15,TGTGCCACCAGGGCCGGGACAGGGTCTCTTTATACGCAGTATTTT,CATRAGTGSLYTQYF
15,TRBD1,TRBJ2-1,-,TRBV19,TGTGCCAGTAGGGCGGACAGGGGCCCCTACAATGAGCAGTTCTTC,CASRADRGPYNEQFF
16,TRBD1,TRBJ2-7,-,TRBV5-1,TGCGCCAGCAGCTTGGCGGGGAGGACAGGGATCGACCAGCAGTACTTC,CASSLAGRTGIDQQYF
16,TRBD1,TRBJ1-1,-,TRBV6-5,TGTGCCAGCAGTTACTGGGCAGGGGGCGGGAACACTGAAGCTTTCTTT,CASSYWAGGGNTEAFF